The entry below gives a single TCR beta chain sequence along with its context. Researchers set a sequencing depth target of 1 in 200,000 to 1 in 1 million T cells. Sequencing used immunoSEQ multiplex PCR; TCRdb keeps in-frame clones, though not all of them. Of some 61,000 clones in the sample, 68% are singletons; the top ten hold roughly 5.7%. Germline lookup yields CDR1 SGHNT and CDR2 YENEEA. This CDR3 contains 15 residues. Deletions cut 5 bases from V and 2 bases from J, with 15 bases between. Cryopreserved PBMCs were the source of approximately 2 micrograms of genomic DNA, which went to TCR beta libraries. The data belong to a study of cytotoxic CD8 clonotypes in ibrutinib-treated CLL. Overall study: Within the patient group, ten to twelve were relapsed/refractory and about 15 treatment-naive, and 17 were IGHV unmutated.

The sequence derives from a human donor with chronic lymphocytic leukemia. The sequencing used PBMCs, collected after 12 months of ibrutinib treatment. This sequence joins TRBV11-3 and TRBJ1-1; maybe TRBD1 (6 bases). The DNA of the CDR3 is TGTGCCAGCAGCCCCCAGGGGACGGAAAACACTGAAGCTTTCTTT. Encoded protein: CASSPQGTENTEAFF.